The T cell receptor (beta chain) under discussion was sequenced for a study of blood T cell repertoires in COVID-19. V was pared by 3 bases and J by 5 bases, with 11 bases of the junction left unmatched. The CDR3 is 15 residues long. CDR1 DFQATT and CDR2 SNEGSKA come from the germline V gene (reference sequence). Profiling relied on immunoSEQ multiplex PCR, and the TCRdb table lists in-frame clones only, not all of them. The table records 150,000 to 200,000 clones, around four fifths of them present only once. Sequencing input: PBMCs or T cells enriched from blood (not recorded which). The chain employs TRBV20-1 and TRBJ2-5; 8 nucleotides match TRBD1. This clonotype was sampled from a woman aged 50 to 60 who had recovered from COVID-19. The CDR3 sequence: CSASIGQGTRETQYF. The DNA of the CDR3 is TGCAGTGCTAGTATTGGACAGGGAACAAGGGAGACCCAGTACTTC.